This TCR beta chain was profiled in a study of T cells after yellow fever vaccination. In regard to this clonotype: The antigen is not known.

Study-wide results and limits: The booster response re-showed most primary clones: around 97% CD4, approximately 90% CD8.

Germline CDR1 SQVTM, CDR2 ANQGSEA. The length of the CDR3 is 13 residues. Germline trimming cut 3 bases from V and 6 bases from J; bases unmatched to any gene: 5. Via MiXCR, TCRdb re-called the 5' RACE reads, giving one row per CDR3 protein. The data hold 550,000 to 750,000 distinct CDR3 sequences, with 13% observed a single time. The sequences come from PBMCs, collected on the day of the yellow fever booster vaccination. The V gene is TRBV29-1, the J gene TRBJ2-7, with 10 bases fitting TRBD2. This receptor was taken from a man aged 30 to 45 who received the YFV17D yellow fever vaccine. The CDR3 DNA sequence: TGCAGCGTTGATCCTAGCGGGAGATCCGAGCAGTACTTC. It is translated as CSVDPSGRSEQYF.